The 28 T cell receptor beta chains below come from one sample, sequenced in a study of radiation and T cells in renal cell carcinoma. The data were produced by immunoSEQ multiplex PCR, yet TCRdb's version contains in-frame clones alone and is incomplete. The sample yields 150,000 or so clones, 70% to 90% seen once. The time point denotes: baseline pretreatment blood. Treatment defined: 15 Gy SBRT to primary tumor, nephrectomy 4 weeks later. The sequenced sample was blood, obtained from a patient whose treatment included radiotherapy and nephrectomy. The receptors come from a woman aged 50 to 60 with renal cell carcinoma.

The chain uses TRBV18 and TRBJ1-4; 8 bases are shared with TRBD1. The length of the CDR3 is 14 residues. Germline values: CDR1 KGHSH, CDR2 LQKENI. V trimming: 4 bases; J trimming: 7 bases; junction bases outside the gene matches: 5. The CDR3 sequence: CASSHGTGGEKLFF. The CDR3 DNA follows: TGTGCCAGCTCACACGGGACAGGCGGTGAAAAACTGTTTTTT.

The CDR3 nucleotides read TGTGCCAGCTCAACAGGGGATAGGGAGACCCAGTACTTC. Translating it yields CASSTGDRETQYF. The chain recombines TRBV18 with TRBJ2-5; 7 bases match TRBD1. The CDR3 spans 13 residues. Looked up from germline, CDR1 is KGHSH and CDR2 is LQKENI. V lost 5 bases and J lost 5; bases outside the gene matches: 5.

The rearrangement joins TRBV19 to TRBJ2-7; tentative D call: TRBD1 (6 bases). The V gene's germline CDR1 is LNHDA and CDR2 SQIVND (reference sequence). Trimming removed 3 bases from V and 3 bases from J, with 9 bases in between. The CDR3 sequence is 13 residues long. This CDR3 reads CASSMSGVYEQYF. Written as DNA, the CDR3 is TGTGCCAGTAGTATGTCAGGGGTCTACGAGCAGTACTTC.

This chain uses TRBV4-2 with TRBJ2-1; D unresolved. The CDR3 has 12 residues. Germline CDR1 and CDR2: LGHNA and YNFKEQ. Trimming took off 3 bases at V and 11 bases at J, with 11 bases between the two ends. CDR3 bases: TGTGCCAGCAGCCAGTCCCTAGGCAAGCAGTTCTTC. It specifies CASSQSLGKQFF.

The chain has TRBV7-2 and TRBJ1-2, with unresolved D. The CDR3 is made up of 13 amino acids. Germline V gives CDR1 SGHTA, CDR2 FQGNSA. The ends were cut back, 1 base at V and 8 bases at J, with 11 bases in the middle. The chain's CDR3 is CASSLERLGGYTF. The CDR3 nucleotides read TGTGCCAGCAGCTTAGAGAGGCTCGGGGGCTACACCTTC.

The count of this clone is one. The chain links TRBV30 to TRBJ2-7, with 9 bases identical to TRBD1. The germline CDR1 and CDR2 sequences are GTSNPN and SVGIG (reference sequence). V dropped 0 bases and J dropped 4; count of bases not matched to a gene: 1. CDR3 length equals 13 residues. CDR3 sequence reads: CAWSVGTGYEQYF. Here the CDR3 DNA reads TGTGCCTGGAGTGTCGGGACAGGGTACGAGCAGTACTTC.

CDR3 coding DNA: TGTGCCAGCATACAACGAAATAGCGGGGCTCGTGGGGTTGAGCAGTTCTTC. Protein: CASIQRNSGARGVEQFF. V is TRBV18 and J is TRBJ2-1; TRBD2 matches at 8 bases. Per the germline V gene, CDR1 is KGHSH and CDR2 is LQKENI. The ends lost 8 bases at V and 9 bases at J; junction bases unmatched: 21. The CDR3 sequence is 17 residues long.

The gene calls are TRBV7-8 and TRBJ2-3; 7 positions match TRBD2. V shed 6 bases, J shed 0 bases, and the junction held 9 bases outside the gene matches. Germline CDR1 SGHVS, CDR2 FQNEAQ. The CDR3 loop spans 16 amino acids. CDR3 sequence reads: CASRLRGEVSTDTQYF. CDR3 coding DNA: TGTGCCAGCAGGTTACGGGGGGAAGTAAGCACAGATACGCAGTATTTT.

The V call is TRBV5-5, the J call TRBJ1-5, with TRBD1 as a possible D gene (6 bases). The CDR3 extends over 15 amino acids. In germline, CDR1 is SGHKS, CDR2 YYEKEE (reference sequence). The V end was cut by 2 bases, the J end by 4 bases, with 13 bases between. As DNA, the CDR3 is TGTGCCAGCAGCTTCTATAAAGGGGGAAATCAGCCCCAGCATTTT. This gives the protein CASSFYKGGNQPQHF.

This chain connects TRBV9 to TRBJ1-1, with TRBD1 matching 7 bases. CDR3 length: 15 amino acids. Trimming cost V 2 bases and J 3 bases; bases outside gene matches: 7. Germline CDR1 is SGDLS and CDR2 is YYNGEE. The CDR3 DNA is TGTGCCAGCAGCGTTAGAGGGGGCTGGGACACTGAAGCTTTCTTT. It encodes CASSVRGGWDTEAFF.

This clone was detected once. J is TRBJ2-2 and V is TRBV15; the D is unclear. The CDR3 contains 11 residues. Germline V gives CDR1 LNHNV, CDR2 YYDKDF (reference sequence). Trimming pared 9 bases from V and 5 bases from J, leaving 7 bases between. CDR3 amino acids: CATPLTGELFF. The CDR3 nucleotides read TGTGCCACTCCACTGACCGGGGAGCTGTTTTTT. The whole variable domain, filled in from reference TRBV15 and TRBJ2-2, reads DAMVIQNPRYQVTQFGKPVTLSCSQTLNHNVMYWYQQKSSQAPKLLFHYYDKDFNNEADTPDNFQSRRPNTSFCFLDIRSPGLGDTAMYLCATPLTGELFFGEGSRLTVL.

This clone appeared once. The chain combines TRBV5-4 with TRBJ1-2; tentatively, D is TRBD1 (5 bases). The ends were cut back, 4 bases at V and 1 base at J, with 14 bases in the middle. This CDR3 has 15 amino acids. CDR1 SGHNT and CDR2 YYREEE come from the germline V gene (reference sequence). Here the CDR3 reads CASSPQGQINYGYTF. The CDR3 DNA follows: TGTGCCAGCAGCCCCCAGGGCCAGATTAACTATGGCTACACCTTC.

The chain links TRBV4-3 to TRBJ2-5, with 8 bases aligning to TRBD2. Per the germline V gene, CDR1 is LGHNA and CDR2 is YSLEER. The CDR3 consists of 16 residues. With 4 bases clipped from V and 1 base from J, the junction kept 8 bases outside the gene matches. The CDR3 DNA reads as TGCGCCAGCAGCCCTCCTTTAGCGGGAATCCAAGAGACCCAGTACTTC. The encoded protein is CASSPPLAGIQETQYF.

The chain carries TRBV6-5 and TRBJ2-7, with TRBD1 identical over 9 bases. Germline V gene data show CDR1 as MNHEY and CDR2 as SVGAGI. With V trimmed by 6 bases and J by 6 bases, 9 bases remained unmatched. This CDR3 contains 14 residues. In DNA form, the CDR3 reads TGTGCCAGCAGCCGGGACAGGGAAAGGAGCGAGCAGTACTTC. Encoded protein: CASSRDRERSEQYF.

This clone was counted a single time. This chain uses TRBV7-2 with TRBJ1-1, with no clear D. CDR1 is SGHTA and CDR2 is FQGNSA in the germline V gene. The CDR3 runs to 14 residues. V lost 3 bases and J 1 base, leaving 9 bases between the germline ends. CDR3 in amino acids: CASSFGLTNTEAFF. The DNA for the CDR3 is TGTGCCAGCAGCTTCGGTTTAACGAACACTGAAGCTTTCTTT.

This chain joins TRBV19 and TRBJ2-7, with TRBD2 matching 8 bases. From germline, CDR1 is LNHDA and CDR2 SQIVND (reference sequence). J lost 2 bases, V lost 3 bases, and 18 bases had no gene match. The CDR3 is 19 residues long. The CDR3: CASSIGEAGGRWGAYEQYF. The CDR3 DNA follows: TGTGCCAGTAGTATCGGGGAGGCGGGGGGCCGATGGGGAGCCTACGAGCAGTACTTC. The whole variable domain, remainder taken from reference TRBV19 and TRBJ2-7, is DGGITQSPKYLFRKEGQNVTLSCEQNLNHDAMYWYRQDPGQGLRLIYYSQIVNDFQKGDIAEGYSVSREKKESFPLTVTSAQKNPTAFYLCASSIGEAGGRWGAYEQYFGPGTRLTVT.

The chain combines TRBV19 with TRBJ1-3; D remains ambiguous. Trimming took 3 bases from V and 4 from J, leaving 13 bases between them. The germline gives CDR1 LNHDA, CDR2 SQIVND (reference sequence). The CDR3 runs 15 residues. This chain's CDR3 is CASSISASEGNTIYF. CDR3 DNA: TGTGCCAGTAGTATTTCGGCCTCGGAAGGAAACACCATATATTTT.

This chain links TRBV19 with TRBJ1-1, with 8 bases lining up with TRBD1. The J segment lost 6 bases and the V segment lost 4 bases, leaving 10 bases of the junction unmatched. In germline, CDR1 is LNHDA, CDR2 SQIVND (reference sequence). The CDR3 runs to 15 residues. The CDR3 sequence: CASSNRQGTSPEAFF. The CDR3 DNA reads TGTGCCAGTAGTAACAGACAGGGGACCTCGCCTGAAGCTTTCTTT.

Comment on this clone: The same CDR3 also results from other DNA sequences found in this sample. V and J are TRBV20-1 and TRBJ2-3; D ambiguous. Germline V gene data show CDR1 as DFQATT and CDR2 as SNEGSKA (reference sequence). Trimming removed 0 bases at V and 6 bases at J, with 4 bases between. The CDR3 sequence is 11 residues long. CDR3 sequence reads: CSARDGDTQYF. As DNA, the CDR3 is TGCAGTGCTAGAGATGGGGATACGCAGTATTTT.

The chain employs TRBV19 and TRBJ2-6; D unresolved. This CDR3 comprises 17 residues. The germline V gene encodes CDR1 LNHDA and CDR2 SQIVND (reference sequence). The V end was cut by 2 bases, the J end by 0 bases, with 11 bases between. The CDR3 region is CASSITARSSGANVLTF. For the CDR3, the DNA is TGTGCCAGTAGTATAACGGCGCGGAGCTCTGGGGCCAACGTCCTGACTTTC.

The chain couples TRBV5-1 to TRBJ2-3; 10 nucleotides agree with TRBD2. The V gene's germline CDR1 is SGHRS and CDR2 YFSETQ. With 3 bases clipped from V and 5 bases from J, the junction kept 9 bases outside the gene matches. The CDR3 runs 16 residues. The DNA for the CDR3 is TGCGCCAGCAGCTCAAGGACTAGCGGAGGAGTAGATACGCAGTATTTT. Its translation is CASSSRTSGGVDTQYF.

This clone has a single count. The chain combines TRBV5-1 with TRBJ1-2; D gene ambiguous. The length of the CDR3 is 16 residues. CDR1 and CDR2 (germline): SGHRS, YFSETQ. Trimming took 3 bases from V and 0 from J, leaving 15 bases between them. CDR3 protein: CASSSRHDPANYGYTF. The DNA for the CDR3 is TGCGCCAGCAGCTCAAGACACGATCCCGCTAACTATGGCTACACCTTC.

The chain links TRBV5-6 to TRBJ2-3; D is undetermined. Germline CDR1 and CDR2: SGHDT and YYEEEE. The CDR3 spans 11 residues. V lost 1 base, J lost 3 bases, and 0 bases lay in between. CDR3 sequence reads: CASSLTDTQYF. DNA of the CDR3: TGTGCCAGCAGCTTGACAGATACGCAGTATTTT.

The rearrangement joins TRBV7-9 to TRBJ1-5; D is unclear. Germline assignment: CDR1 SEHNR and CDR2 FQNEAQ (reference sequence). Trimming took 3 bases from V and 7 from J, leaving 7 bases between them. The CDR3 spans 12 residues. The CDR3 sequence is CASSFSGQPQHF. The DNA for the CDR3 is TGTGCCAGCAGCTTTAGTGGGCAGCCCCAGCATTTT. Based on the CDR3 plus reference TRBV7-9 and TRBJ1-5, the full variable domain is DTGVSQNPRHKITKRGQNVTFRCDPISEHNRLYWYRQTLGQGPEFLTYFQNEAQLEKSRLLSDRFSAERPKGSFSTLEIQRTEQGDSAMYLCASSFSGQPQHFGDGTRLSIL.

A few counts support this clone. The chain employs TRBV2 and TRBJ2-7; D not resolved. CDR1 SNHLY and CDR2 FYNNEI come from the germline V gene. The CDR3 is 12 residues long. Trimming cost V 7 bases and J 3 bases, with 10 bases left between them. This CDR3 is CASNLLDYEQYF. Here the CDR3 DNA reads TGTGCCAGCAACCTCCTTGACTACGAGCAGTACTTC.

This sequence joins TRBV28 and TRBJ2-5; D might be TRBD2 (6 bases). CDR1 is MDHEN and CDR2 is SYDVKM in the germline V gene. Trimming removed 0 bases at V and 5 bases at J, with 16 bases between. This CDR3 has 16 residues. CDR3 sequence: CASSLWIGTLYETQYF. The CDR3 nucleotides are TGTGCCAGCAGTTTATGGATCGGGACTCTGTACGAGACCCAGTACTTC.

This chain connects TRBV13 to TRBJ1-6; the D gene is possibly TRBD1 (6 bases). Germline V gene lookup returns CDR1 PRHDT and CDR2 FYEKMQ (reference sequence). This CDR3 has 19 amino acids. Trimming shortened V by 1 base and J by 1 base, and 17 bases separated the two germline ends. CDR3 bases: TGTGCCAGCAGCTTAGAAGGGCCCGGCAGGGGATCCTATAATTCACCCCTCCACTTT. Residues: CASSLEGPGRGSYNSPLHF.

The chain links TRBV10-3 to TRBJ2-2; D is unclear. V dropped 3 bases and J dropped 6 bases, with 23 bases sitting between them. CDR1 ENHRY and CDR2 SYGVKD come from the germline V gene. The CDR3 runs 18 residues. CDR3 protein: CAISDAGIGRQTAGELFF. The CDR3 coding sequence is TGTGCCATCAGTGATGCCGGAATAGGACGGCAGACGGCCGGGGAGCTGTTTTTT.